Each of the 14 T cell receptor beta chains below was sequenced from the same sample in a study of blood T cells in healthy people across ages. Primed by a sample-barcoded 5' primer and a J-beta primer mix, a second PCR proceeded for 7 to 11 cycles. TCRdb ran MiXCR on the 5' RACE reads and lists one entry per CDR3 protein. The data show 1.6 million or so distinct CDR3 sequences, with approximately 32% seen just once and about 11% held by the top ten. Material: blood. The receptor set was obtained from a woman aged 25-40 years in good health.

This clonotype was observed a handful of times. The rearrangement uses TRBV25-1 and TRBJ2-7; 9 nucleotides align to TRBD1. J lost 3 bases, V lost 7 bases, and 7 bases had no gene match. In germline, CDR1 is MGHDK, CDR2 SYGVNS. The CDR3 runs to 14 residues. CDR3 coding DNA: TGTGCCAGCACTGACCGGGGACAGGGCTACGAGCAGTACTTC. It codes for CASTDRGQGYEQYF.

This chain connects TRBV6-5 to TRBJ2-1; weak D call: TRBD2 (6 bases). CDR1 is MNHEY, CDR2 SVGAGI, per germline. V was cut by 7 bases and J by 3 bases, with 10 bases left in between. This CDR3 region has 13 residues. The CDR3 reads CASIVGGYNEQFF. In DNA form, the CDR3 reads TGTGCCAGCATTGTCGGGGGCTACAATGAGCAGTTCTTC.

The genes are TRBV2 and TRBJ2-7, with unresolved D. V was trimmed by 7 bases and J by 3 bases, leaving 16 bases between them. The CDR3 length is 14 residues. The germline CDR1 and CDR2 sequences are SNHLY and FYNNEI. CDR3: CASTPESTGYEQYF. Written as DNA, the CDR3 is TGTGCCAGCACTCCAGAATCAACCGGCTACGAGCAGTACTTC. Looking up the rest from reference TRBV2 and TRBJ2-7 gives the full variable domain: EPEVTQTPSHQVTQMGQEVILRCVPISNHLYFYWYRQILGQKVEFLVSFYNNEISEKSEIFDDQFSVERPDGSNFTLKIRSTKLEDSAMYFCASTPESTGYEQYFGPGTRLTVT.

In DNA form, the CDR3 reads TGTGCTAGTGGTTTTTCAGCGGAGACCCAGTACTTC. Its protein is CASGFSAETQYF. The J gene is TRBJ2-5, the V gene TRBV12-5; D remains ambiguous. With 3 bases removed from V and 5 bases from J, the gap between germline ends came to 7 bases. This CDR3 is 12 amino acids long. From germline, CDR1 is LGHNT and CDR2 FRNRAP. The full variable domain, completed using reference TRBV12-5 and TRBJ2-5, is DARVTQTPRHKVTEMGQEVTMRCQPILGHNTVFWYRQTMMQGLELLAYFRNRAPLDDSGMPKDRFSAEMPDATLATLKIQPSEPRDSAVYFCASGFSAETQYFGPGTRLLVL.

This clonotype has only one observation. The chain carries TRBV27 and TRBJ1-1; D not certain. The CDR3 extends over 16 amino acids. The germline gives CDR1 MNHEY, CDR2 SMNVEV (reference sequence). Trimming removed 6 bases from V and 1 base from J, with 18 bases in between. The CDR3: CASRSASLLGNTEAFF. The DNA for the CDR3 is TGTGCCAGCAGATCGGCGTCGTTATTGGGGAACACTGAAGCTTTCTTT.

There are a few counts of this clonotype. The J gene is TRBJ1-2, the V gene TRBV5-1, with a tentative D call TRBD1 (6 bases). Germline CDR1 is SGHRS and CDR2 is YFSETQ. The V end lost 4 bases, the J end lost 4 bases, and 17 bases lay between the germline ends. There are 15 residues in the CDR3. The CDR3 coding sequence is TGCGCCAGCAGCCCCCCCGGGGGGGCAGGCTATGGCTACACCTTC. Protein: CASSPPGGAGYGYTF.

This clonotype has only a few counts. CDR3 coding DNA: TGCAGTGCTAGAGACGGGGACAGGGGAATATACGAGCAGTACTTC. Its protein is CSARDGDRGIYEQYF. V and J are TRBV20-1 and TRBJ2-7; 10 bases match TRBD1. The CDR3 runs to 15 residues. In germline, CDR1 is DFQATT, CDR2 SNEGSKA (reference sequence). The trim removed 0 bases at V and 4 bases at J, leaving 6 bases unmatched.

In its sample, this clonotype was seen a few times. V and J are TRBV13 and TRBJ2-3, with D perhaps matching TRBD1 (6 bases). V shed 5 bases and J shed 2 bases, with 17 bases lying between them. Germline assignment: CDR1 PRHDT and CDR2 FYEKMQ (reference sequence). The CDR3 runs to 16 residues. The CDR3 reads CASSPISGHITDTQYF. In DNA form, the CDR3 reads TGTGCCAGCAGCCCGATATCGGGACACATCACAGATACGCAGTATTTT.

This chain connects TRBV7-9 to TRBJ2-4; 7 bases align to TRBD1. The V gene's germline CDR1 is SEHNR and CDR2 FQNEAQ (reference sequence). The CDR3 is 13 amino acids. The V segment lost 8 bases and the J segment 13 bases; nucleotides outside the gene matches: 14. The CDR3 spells CASGLETGKEQYF. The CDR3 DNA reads TGTGCCAGCGGCCTAGAGACAGGGAAGGAGCAGTACTTC.

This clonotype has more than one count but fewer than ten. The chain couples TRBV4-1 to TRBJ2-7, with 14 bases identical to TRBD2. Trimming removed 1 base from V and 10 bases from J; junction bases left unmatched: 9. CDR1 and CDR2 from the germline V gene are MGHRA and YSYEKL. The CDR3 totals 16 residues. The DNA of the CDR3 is TGCGCCAGCAGCCAAGTTGTTCGGACTAGCGGGAGGAGCCAGTACTTC. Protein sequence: CASSQVVRTSGRSQYF.

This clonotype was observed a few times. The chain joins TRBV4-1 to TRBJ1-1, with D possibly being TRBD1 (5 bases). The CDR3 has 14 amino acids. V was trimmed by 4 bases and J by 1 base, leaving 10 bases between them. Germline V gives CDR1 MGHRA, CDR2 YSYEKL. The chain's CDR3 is CASSRGGENTEAFF. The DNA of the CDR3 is TGCGCCAGCAGCCGGGGCGGAGAGAACACTGAAGCTTTCTTT.

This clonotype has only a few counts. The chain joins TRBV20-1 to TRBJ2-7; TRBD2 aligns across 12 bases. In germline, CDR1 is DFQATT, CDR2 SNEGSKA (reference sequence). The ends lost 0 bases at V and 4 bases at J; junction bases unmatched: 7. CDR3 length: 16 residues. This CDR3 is CSARDPRTSGDYEQYF. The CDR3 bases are TGCAGTGCTAGAGATCCCCGGACTAGCGGGGATTACGAGCAGTACTTC.

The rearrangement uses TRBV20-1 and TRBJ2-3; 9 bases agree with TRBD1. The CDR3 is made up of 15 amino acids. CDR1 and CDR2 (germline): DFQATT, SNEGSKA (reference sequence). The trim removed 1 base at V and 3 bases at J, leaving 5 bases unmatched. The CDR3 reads CSARGGQGATDTQYF. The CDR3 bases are TGCAGTGCTAGAGGGGGACAGGGCGCTACAGATACGCAGTATTTT.

The CDR3 sequence is CASTPGSSYGYTF. In DNA form, the CDR3 reads TGTGCCAGCACCCCCGGCAGCTCCTATGGCTACACCTTC. The V gene is TRBV6-2 or TRBV6-3, the J gene TRBJ1-2; D is ambiguous. The CDR3 totals 13 residues. Germline V gene sequence: CDR1 MNHEY, CDR2 SVGEGT. The V end lost 7 bases, the J end lost 4 bases, and 13 bases lay between the germline ends.